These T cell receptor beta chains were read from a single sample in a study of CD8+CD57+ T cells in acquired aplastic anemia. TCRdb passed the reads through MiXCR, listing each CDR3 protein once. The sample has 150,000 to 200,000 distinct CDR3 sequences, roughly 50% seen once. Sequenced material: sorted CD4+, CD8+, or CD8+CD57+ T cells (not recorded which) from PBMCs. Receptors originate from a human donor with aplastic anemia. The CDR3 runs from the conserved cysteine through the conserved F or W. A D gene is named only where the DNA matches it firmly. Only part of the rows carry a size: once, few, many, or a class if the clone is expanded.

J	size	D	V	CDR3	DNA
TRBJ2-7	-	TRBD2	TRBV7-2	CASSRRNPGGNEQYF	TGTGCCAGCAGCCGCCGGAATCCGGGAGGGAACGAGCAGTACTTC
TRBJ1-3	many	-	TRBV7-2	CASSLAGGFRGNTIYF	TGTGCCAGCAGCTTAGCGGGCGGTTTTCGTGGAAACACCATATATTTT
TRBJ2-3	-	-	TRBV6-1	CASSSGLGQYTDTQYF	TGTGCCAGCAGCTCGGGGTTGGGTCAGTACACAGATACGCAGTATTTT
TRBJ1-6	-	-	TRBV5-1	CASSLDRQSLHF	TGCGCCAGCAGCTTGGACCGGCAGTCCCTCCACTTT
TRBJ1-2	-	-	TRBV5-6	CASSLFQGRGYGYTF	TGTGCCAGCAGCTTGTTTCAGGGGAGAGGCTATGGCTACACCTTC
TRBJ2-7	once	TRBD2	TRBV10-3	CASSAGTSVSYEQYF	TGTGCCAGCAGTGCCGGGACTAGCGTGTCCTACGAGCAGTACTTC
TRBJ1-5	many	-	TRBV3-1	CASSHNSNQPQHF	TGTGCCAGCAGCCATAATAGCAATCAGCCCCAGCATTTT
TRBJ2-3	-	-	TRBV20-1	CSAPTGLGTDTQYF	TGCAGTGCCCCCACAGGACTGGGCACAGATACGCAGTATTTT
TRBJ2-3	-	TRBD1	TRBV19	CASSVRGLSTDTQYF	TGTGCCAGTAGTGTAAGGGGGCTTAGCACAGATACGCAGTATTTT
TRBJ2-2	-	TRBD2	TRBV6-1	CASSGTSGNTGELFF	TGTGCCAGCAGTGGGACTAGCGGGAACACCGGGGAGCTGTTTTTT
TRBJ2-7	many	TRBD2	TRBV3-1	CASSQDWGGGEQYF	TGTGCCAGCAGCCAAGATTGGGGGGGGGGCGAGCAGTACTTC
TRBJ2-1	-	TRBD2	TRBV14	CASSQESWTSGLNNEQFF	TGTGCCAGCAGCCAAGAATCATGGACTAGCGGCCTAAACAATGAGCAGTTCTTC
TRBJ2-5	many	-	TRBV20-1	CSASYGIETQYF	TGCAGTGCTAGTTACGGGATAGAGACCCAGTACTTC
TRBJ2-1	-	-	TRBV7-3	CASSDLGTMKQFF	TGTGCCAGCAGCGATCTAGGTACAATGAAGCAGTTCTTC
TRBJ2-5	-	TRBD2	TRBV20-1	CSARTHGGQETQYF	TGCAGTGCTAGAACCCACGGGGGGCAAGAGACCCAGTACTTC